The next 21 T cell receptor beta chains were all read from a single sample in a study of early T cells in non-severe SARS-CoV-2 infection (dated by TCRdb to the early 2020s). The library was made by 5' RACE. Instrument used: NextSeq 500. The raw public data were reprocessed by TCRdb itself: fastp quality trimming at Q25, MiXCR clonotype calling, in-frame beta chains only. Each CDR3 protein appears once, grouped with its most common genes and DNA. The sample table shows fewer than 120,000 distinct CDR3 sequences, and roughly 12% are seen once. The ten largest account for 3% to 4.5% of the sample. Sequencing was performed on whole blood, taken at baseline. The receptors were gathered from an adult who was a healthcare worker with PCR-confirmed SARS-CoV-2 infection or an uninfected control (not recorded which).

The rearrangement links TRBV5-4 to TRBJ2-3; the match to TRBD2 covers 9 bases. Germline CDR1 SGHNT, CDR2 YYREEE (reference sequence). CDR3 size: 15 residues. Germline trimming cut 1 base from V and 4 bases from J; bases unmatched to any gene: 4. The CDR3 DNA reads TGTGCCAGCAGCTTGAGCCTAGCGGGATCAGATACGCAGTATTTT. It yields the protein CASSLSLAGSDTQYF.

The chain carries TRBV29-1 and TRBJ2-2; D is undetermined. Germline CDR1 and CDR2: SQVTM and ANQGSEA. V was trimmed by 3 bases and J by 3 bases, leaving 2 bases between them. The CDR3 length is 11 residues. CDR3 protein: CSVEYTGELFF. The CDR3 bases are TGCAGCGTTGAGTACACCGGGGAGCTGTTTTTT.

In this sample, this clonotype turned up a few times. This sequence joins TRBV24-1 and TRBJ2-3, with TRBD2 matching 9 bases. Germline CDR1 reads KGHDR; CDR2 reads SFDVKD. With V trimmed by 4 bases and J by 1 base, 2 bases remained unmatched. The CDR3 consists of 15 residues. CDR3 nucleotides: TGTGCCACCAGTGACCGGACTAGCGGCACAGATACGCAGTATTTT. As protein: CATSDRTSGTDTQYF.

This clonotype was detected only a few times. V is TRBV11-2 and J is TRBJ2-3, with a weak D call TRBD2 (7 bases). Trimming left V 4 bases short and J 3 bases short, with 17 bases between. This CDR3 region has 16 residues. Germline lookup yields CDR1 SGHAT and CDR2 FQNNGV. DNA for the CDR3: TGTGCCAGCAGCTCTCGTGCGGGGGCTTGGACAGATACGCAGTATTTT. It encodes CASSSRAGAWTDTQYF. Supplemented by reference TRBV11-2 and TRBJ2-3, the full variable domain reads EAGVAQSPRYKIIEKRQSVAFWCNPISGHATLYWYQQILGQGPKLLIQFQNNGVVDDSQLPKDRFSAERLKGVDSTLKIQPAKLEDSAVYLCASSSRAGAWTDTQYFGPGTRLTVL.

This clonotype was seen ten or more times. The chain employs TRBV29-1 and TRBJ2-1; D is undetermined. Deletions cut 5 bases from V and 5 bases from J, with 19 bases between. Germline CDR1 is SQVTM and CDR2 is ANQGSEA. This CDR3 contains 15 residues. The CDR3 here is CSVKSDLNYDNEQFF. The CDR3 bases are TGCAGCGTTAAATCGGACCTAAATTATGACAATGAGCAGTTCTTC.

This clonotype was counted a few times. The chain employs TRBV5-1 and TRBJ2-3, with TRBD2 matching over 13 bases. This CDR3 comprises 16 residues. Germline CDR1 is SGHRS and CDR2 is YFSETQ. Unmatched junction bases numbered 1, after V lost 2 bases and J lost 1 base. As DNA, the CDR3 is TGCGCCAGCAGCTTTGGACTAGCGGGGGGCACAGATACGCAGTATTTT. This gives the protein CASSFGLAGGTDTQYF.

This clonotype has at least ten counts. This sequence joins TRBV20-1 and TRBJ1-5; D is unclear. The ends were cut back, 3 bases at V and 8 bases at J, with 23 bases in the middle. The CDR3 is made up of 16 amino acids. Germline V lookup: CDR1 DFQATT, CDR2 SNEGSKA (reference sequence). CDR3 coding DNA: TGCAGTGCTAGTAGATCTTCCCCAAGGAGCAAGGAGCCCCAGCATTTT. It encodes CSASRSSPRSKEPQHF.

This clonotype was counted between two and nine times. J is TRBJ1-5 and V is TRBV6-1, with 7 bases identical to TRBD1. The CDR3 length is 14 residues. V trimming: 6 bases; J trimming: 3 bases; junction bases outside the gene matches: 5. The germline gives CDR1 MNHNS, CDR2 SASEGT. The CDR3 DNA follows: TGTGCCAGCAGGGGGGACAGATTCAATCAGCCCCAGCATTTT. Its translation is CASRGDRFNQPQHF.

This clonotype was detected only once. This chain connects TRBV6-5 to TRBJ2-7; D unresolved. CDR3 length: 11 amino acids. Germline lookup yields CDR1 MNHEY and CDR2 SVGAGI. Deletions cut 2 bases from V and 7 bases from J, with 6 bases between. The CDR3 is CASSYGIEQYF. The CDR3, as DNA: TGTGCCAGCAGTTACGGGATAGAGCAGTACTTC.

This clonotype appeared many times. This chain uses TRBV18 with TRBJ1-1; the match to TRBD1 covers 7 bases. Germline values: CDR1 KGHSH, CDR2 LQKENI. The CDR3 spans 13 residues. The trim removed 11 bases at V and 4 bases at J, leaving 10 bases unmatched. CDR3 DNA: TGTGCCCGCGGGGGGCAGGGGGTCACTGAAGCTTTCTTT. Amino acid sequence: CARGGQGVTEAFF.

This clonotype was seen repeatedly, ten times or more. The genes are TRBV5-1 and TRBJ1-1; D is undetermined. Germline-derived CDR1 and CDR2 are SGHRS and YFSETQ. V dropped 0 bases and J dropped 3 bases, with 6 bases sitting between them. The CDR3 is 13 residues long. The CDR3 nucleotides are TGCGCCAGCAGCTTGGTATCGGACACTGAAGCTTTCTTT. It specifies CASSLVSDTEAFF.

The chain joins TRBV9 to TRBJ1-1, with D uncertain. Germline CDR1 SGDLS, CDR2 YYNGEE. V gave up 3 bases and J gave up 0 bases, with 12 bases separating them. This CDR3 spans 15 amino acids. CDR3 DNA sequence: TGTGCCAGCAGCGCCGGTCAACACCTGAACACTGAAGCTTTCTTT. As protein: CASSAGQHLNTEAFF.

This clonotype was seen repeatedly, ten times or more. This rearrangement joins TRBV6-6 to TRBJ2-3, with 7 bases matching TRBD2. Looked up from germline, CDR1 is MNHNY and CDR2 is SVGAGI (reference sequence). The trim removed 4 bases at V and 0 bases at J, leaving 4 bases unmatched. This CDR3 region has 15 residues. CDR3 loop: CASSLYSGSTDTQYF. The CDR3, as DNA: TGTGCCAGCAGTTTGTATAGCGGGAGCACAGATACGCAGTATTTT.

The chain is built from TRBV7-9 and TRBJ2-5; possible D gene TRBD2, 5 bases. This CDR3 has 12 amino acids. Between the trimmed V and J ends, which lost 2 bases and 5 bases, there was a span of 6 bases. Looked up from germline, CDR1 is SEHNR and CDR2 is FQNEAQ (reference sequence). The CDR3 region has the DNA TGTGCCAGCAGCTTAAGGACTGAGACCCAGTACTTC. Protein: CASSLRTETQYF.

This clonotype was detected ten times or more. V gene TRBV29-1 combines with J gene TRBJ1-1; tentative D call: TRBD1 (5 bases). The CDR3 has 13 amino acids. V lost 3 bases, J lost 6 bases, and 14 bases lay in between. Germline V gene data show CDR1 as SQVTM and CDR2 as ANQGSEA. The CDR3 is CSVDRGKRAEAFF. The CDR3 DNA is TGCAGCGTTGACCGGGGGAAACGGGCTGAAGCTTTCTTT.

This clonotype has a handful of counts. The rearrangement links TRBV24-1 to TRBJ2-4; D ambiguous. V gave up 1 base and J gave up 7 bases, with 4 bases separating them. The CDR3 sequence is 12 residues long. Germline V CDR1 and CDR2: KGHDR, SFDVKD. The CDR3 spells CATSDFKNIQYF. DNA of the CDR3: TGTGCCACCAGTGATTTTAAGAACATTCAGTACTTC.

This chain links TRBV29-1 with TRBJ2-5, with D uncertain. CDR1 SQVTM and CDR2 ANQGSEA come from the germline V gene. V lost 4 bases, J lost 4 bases, and 10 bases lay in between. The length of the CDR3 is 12 residues. The CDR3 spells CSVVPLSETQYF. As DNA, the CDR3 is TGCAGCGTTGTTCCCTTATCAGAGACCCAGTACTTC.

This clonotype was seen a single time. V gene TRBV9 combines with J gene TRBJ2-5, with 8 bases fitting TRBD1. The CDR3 sequence is 15 residues long. Germline V gene lookup returns CDR1 SGDLS and CDR2 YYNGEE. The trim removed 2 bases at V and 5 bases at J, leaving 8 bases unmatched. Written as DNA, the CDR3 is TGTGCCAGCAGCGTCGACAGGGGTTCACGGGAGACCCAGTACTTC. It encodes CASSVDRGSRETQYF.

The sample holds a few counts of this clonotype. The chain links TRBV19 to TRBJ2-1; 11 nucleotides line up with TRBD2. V dropped 5 bases and J dropped 8; count of bases not matched to a gene: 11. Germline-derived CDR1 and CDR2 are LNHDA and SQIVND (reference sequence). This CDR3 region has 16 residues. The CDR3 bases are TGTGCCAGTAGTCCCCGCAGGGCTAGCGGGAGGTATGAGCAGTTCTTC. Its translation is CASSPRRASGRYEQFF.

Here the CDR3 reads CASSDPRAGNYNEQFF. In DNA, the CDR3 is TGTGCCAGCAGTGATCCCCGCGCGGGCAACTACAATGAGCAGTTCTTC. The V and J genes are TRBV6-1 and TRBJ2-1, with a tentative D call TRBD2 (5 bases). Deletions cut 3 bases from V and 3 bases from J, with 15 bases between. This CDR3 has 16 residues. The germline V gene has CDR1 MNHNS and CDR2 SASEGT.

The sample holds a few counts of this clonotype. J is TRBJ2-7 and V is TRBV7-2; no clear D gene. With 5 bases removed from V and 0 bases from J, the gap between germline ends came to 11 bases. This CDR3 spans 14 amino acids. Germline values: CDR1 SGHTA, CDR2 FQGNSA. CDR3 protein: CASSPQRSSYEQYF. In nucleotides, the CDR3 is TGTGCCAGCAGCCCTCAGAGGAGCTCCTACGAGCAGTACTTC.